One and the same sample provided the 20 T cell receptor beta chains below, sequenced in a study of blood T cell repertoires in COVID-19 (dated by TCRdb to the early 2020s). Receptors were amplified or captured by the immunoSEQ multiplex PCR assay. TCRdb took this table from immuneACCESS and kept in-frame rearrangements with V and J called. Such tables lack part of the clones; where checked against another copy, unresolved V genes explain under half of the gap, and the rest is unexplained. Present in this sample are 270,000 or so clones, roughly 90% of which were seen just once. 0.94% of the sample is in the top ten clones. Sequencing was carried out using peripheral blood. The origin of the receptors is a woman aged 40 to 55 who had recovered from COVID-19.

The chain carries TRBV29-1 and TRBJ1-2; D not certain. V lost 0 bases and J 3 bases, leaving 8 bases between the germline ends. CDR1 is SQVTM, CDR2 ANQGSEA, per germline. CDR3 length: 13 residues. This CDR3 is CSVEEFQYYGYTF. The CDR3 DNA reads as TGCAGCGTTGAAGAATTTCAGTACTATGGCTACACCTTC.

This chain connects TRBV28 to TRBJ2-1; D is perhaps TRBD2 (6 bases). V lost 8 bases, J lost 8 bases, and 13 bases lay in between. The germline V gene has CDR1 MDHEN and CDR2 SYDVKM. The CDR3 runs to 12 residues. Here the CDR3 reads CASGEAGDEQFF. The CDR3 DNA sequence: TGTGCCAGCGGGGAGGCTGGCGATGAGCAGTTCTTC.

The rearrangement uses TRBV7-2 and TRBJ2-1; TRBD1 matches at 9 bases. The CDR3 has 15 residues. From germline, CDR1 is SGHTA and CDR2 FQGNSA. V shed 4 bases and J 1 base; nucleotides not matched to a gene: 2. For the CDR3, the DNA is TGTGCCAGCAGCTCGACAGGGGGGTCCTACAATGAGCAGTTCTTC. Its translation is CASSSTGGSYNEQFF.

The rearrangement links TRBV19 to TRBJ2-1, with 10 nucleotides matching TRBD1. V was clipped by 6 bases and J by 10 bases; unmatched bases: 9. This CDR3 has 14 residues. Germline V gene lookup returns CDR1 LNHDA and CDR2 SQIVND (reference sequence). The CDR3 reads CASRKDRGRLEQFF. CDR3 bases: TGTGCCAGTAGAAAAGACAGGGGGCGTTTAGAGCAGTTCTTC.

The chain is built from TRBV15 and TRBJ2-1; TRBD2 aligns across 10 bases. Germline V gives CDR1 LNHNV, CDR2 YYDKDF (reference sequence). The junction had 3 bases not matched to a gene; V was cut back by 3 bases and J by 4 bases. The CDR3 runs to 15 residues. Written as DNA, the CDR3 is TGTGCCACCAGCAGGAGCGGGAGGGATTACAATGAGCAGTTCTTC. It yields the protein CATSRSGRDYNEQFF.

This chain connects TRBV25-1 to TRBJ2-1; 7 bases are shared with TRBD2. CDR3 length: 16 amino acids. Germline V gives CDR1 MGHDK, CDR2 SYGVNS. Trimming took 3 bases from V and 0 from J; bases not matched to a gene: 5. CDR3 nucleotide sequence: TGTGCCAGCAGTGATGGACTAGGGCACTCCTACAATGAGCAGTTCTTC. Translation: CASSDGLGHSYNEQFF.

The V and J genes are TRBV10-3 and TRBJ1-2, with D possibly TRBD1 on 5 matching bases. The V and J ends lost 1 base and 8 bases respectively, with 11 bases between them. The CDR3 runs to 13 residues. CDR1 is ENHRY and CDR2 is SYGVKD in the germline V gene. The CDR3 reads CAISELGDQGYTF. The CDR3 DNA sequence: TGTGCCATCAGTGAGTTAGGGGATCAGGGCTACACCTTC.

This clone was observed a few times. The chain employs TRBV12-3 or TRBV12-4 and TRBJ1-2; TRBD1 agrees at 8 bases. Trimming at V came to 6 bases and at J to 4 bases, leaving 4 bases not matched to a gene. CDR3 length: 13 amino acids. The CDR3 nucleotides are TGTGCCAGCAGCCCTGGACAGGGCTATGGCTACACCTTC. It translates to CASSPGQGYGYTF.

The chain couples TRBV30 to TRBJ1-6; no definite D call. This CDR3 spans 15 amino acids. Germline CDR1 GTSNPN, CDR2 SVGIG (reference sequence). The ends were cut back, 2 bases at V and 7 bases at J, with 15 bases in the middle. The CDR3 DNA follows: TGTGCCTGGAGTAGGTTTCCCGGGGAAAATTCACCCCTCCACTTT. Translated, it gives CAWSRFPGENSPLHF.

The chain links TRBV3-1 (or the pseudogene TRBV3-2) to TRBJ2-1; 10 nucleotides line up with TRBD2. Losses at the gene ends were 5 bases for V and 4 bases for J; bases not matched to a gene: 8. Germline values: CDR1 LGHDT, CDR2 YNNKEL (reference sequence). The CDR3 is made up of 16 amino acids. Written as DNA, the CDR3 is TGTGCCAGCAGCACCCGACTAGCGGGCCTATACAATGAGCAGTTCTTC. It is translated as CASSTRLAGLYNEQFF.

V is TRBV7-9 and J is TRBJ1-2; 8 positions match TRBD1. The CDR3 is 14 residues long. Germline trimming cut 1 base from V and 7 bases from J; bases unmatched to any gene: 5. Germline V gene data show CDR1 as SEHNR and CDR2 as FQNEAQ (reference sequence). The CDR3 region has the DNA TGTGCCAGCAGCTTAGACGGGACAGGTCGTGGCTACACCTTC. It yields the protein CASSLDGTGRGYTF.

This clone showed up just once. This chain joins TRBV18 and TRBJ2-5, with D possibly being TRBD1 (5 bases). Trimming pared 3 bases from V and 3 bases from J, leaving 14 bases between. Germline-derived CDR1 and CDR2 are KGHSH and LQKENI. The CDR3 has 15 residues. CDR3 sequence reads: CASSPVTGPEETQYF. CDR3 coding DNA: TGTGCCAGCTCACCTGTAACAGGTCCCGAAGAGACCCAGTACTTC. Variable domain in full (rest from reference TRBV18 and TRBJ2-5): NAGVMQNPRHLVRRRGQEARLRCSPMKGHSHVYWYRQLPEEGLKFMVYLQKENIIDESGMPKERFSAEFPKEGPSILRIQQVVRGDSAAYFCASSPVTGPEETQYFGPGTRLLVL.

The rearrangement uses TRBV7-6 and TRBJ2-3; 8 bases line up with TRBD1. Looked up from germline, CDR1 is SGHVS and CDR2 is FNYEAQ. The CDR3 extends over 15 amino acids. J was trimmed by 2 bases and V by 5 bases; bases with no gene match: 6. As DNA, the CDR3 is TGTGCCAGCAGCGCAACAGGGGGGTCCACAGATACGCAGTATTTT. It codes for CASSATGGSTDTQYF.

This chain uses TRBV5-5 with TRBJ1-1, with a possible D match to TRBD1 (5 bases). CDR1 SGHKS and CDR2 YYEKEE come from the germline V gene (reference sequence). The germline V and J ends were trimmed by 4 bases and 8 bases, with 18 bases remaining between them. The CDR3 has 14 amino acids. CDR3 residues: CASSLEWGSAEAFF. In nucleotides, the CDR3 is TGTGCCAGCAGCCTGGAGTGGGGCAGCGCGGAAGCTTTCTTT.

The chain recombines TRBV19 with TRBJ2-7, with D possibly being TRBD2 (5 bases). V shed 5 bases and J shed 4 bases, with 9 bases lying between them. This CDR3 has 12 amino acids. The V gene's germline CDR1 is LNHDA and CDR2 SQIVND (reference sequence). CDR3: CASSPGLYEQYF. The CDR3 DNA is TGTGCCAGTAGTCCGGGATTATACGAGCAGTACTTC.

The chain carries TRBV15 and TRBJ1-5; 8 bases match TRBD1. CDR3 length equals 17 residues. The V segment lost 3 bases and the J segment 6 bases; nucleotides outside the gene matches: 13. Germline V lookup: CDR1 LNHNV, CDR2 YYDKDF (reference sequence). CDR3 loop: CATSRHQGGQGLQPQHF. The CDR3 bases are TGTGCCACCAGCAGGCACCAGGGAGGACAGGGACTTCAGCCCCAGCATTTT.

This clone was observed a single time. The chain joins TRBV3-1 (or the pseudogene TRBV3-2) to TRBJ2-1; 8 bases match TRBD2. The CDR3 extends over 15 amino acids. Per germline, CDR1 LGHDT and CDR2 YNNKEL (reference sequence). V was clipped by 5 bases and J by 3 bases; unmatched bases: 6. CDR3: CASSDGGEGYNEQFF. As DNA, the CDR3 is TGTGCCAGCAGCGACGGGGGGGAGGGCTACAATGAGCAGTTCTTC.

The rearrangement joins TRBV6-5 to TRBJ1-2, with D uncertain. CDR3 size: 12 residues. V lost 6 bases to trimming and J lost 8 bases, with 13 bases between them. The germline V gene encodes CDR1 MNHEY and CDR2 SVGAGI. CDR3 sequence: CASRAPAGGYTF. CDR3 nucleotide sequence: TGTGCCAGCAGAGCCCCGGCGGGAGGCTACACCTTC.

V and J are TRBV5-6 and TRBJ2-5; TRBD1 aligns across 11 bases. The V segment lost 4 bases and the J segment 5 bases; nucleotides outside the gene matches: 7. The CDR3 consists of 15 residues. Germline assignment: CDR1 SGHDT and CDR2 YYEEEE. The CDR3 loop is CASSPGTGGRETQYF. Here the CDR3 DNA reads TGTGCCAGCAGCCCTGGGACAGGGGGGAGGGAGACCCAGTACTTC.

This chain uses TRBV7-3 with TRBJ2-7; 9 bases map to TRBD1. V was pared by 3 bases and J by 3 bases, with 0 bases of the junction left unmatched. CDR1 SGHTA and CDR2 FQGTGA come from the germline V gene. The CDR3 sequence is 13 residues long. The CDR3 region is CASSLDRGYEQYF. As DNA, the CDR3 is TGTGCCAGCAGCTTGGACAGGGGCTACGAGCAGTACTTC.